This is a list of T cell receptor beta chains from one sample in a study of shared clonotypes between healthy human individuals. Sequencing was performed with immunoSEQ multiplex PCR; in TCRdb, only in-frame clones are kept and a portion is missing. The sample includes 450,000 to 500,000 clones, about 78% seen only once; the top ten take 12%. The sample consisted of PBMCs. Receptors originate from a woman aged 40 to 55 in good health. Some clones in this sample may be carry-over from other donors' samples. CDR3s include the opening cysteine and the closing phenylalanine or tryptophan. The D gene is left open where the match is weak. Size tells how often a clone was seen (once, few, many) or the class of an expanded clone, and some rows leave it out.

size	J	V	D	DNA	CDR3
NA	TRBJ2-7	TRBV5-1	NA	TGCGCCAGCAGCTTGGATGGGGTCTTGGACTATCCGCTAAGGGGGGCCGAGCAGTACTTC	CASSLDGVLDYPLRGAEQYF
NA	TRBJ2-1	TRBV9	TRBD2	TGTGCCAGCAGCGTCCGGGGACTAGCGGCGAACAATGAGCAGTTCTTC	CASSVRGLAANNEQFF
NA	TRBJ2-3	TRBV14	NA	TGTGCCAGCAGCTTCGGGAGACCGACAGATACGCAGTATTTT	CASSFGRPTDTQYF
NA	TRBJ2-1	TRBV27	NA	TGTGCCAGCAGTTTATCTCCTAGAGGGGGGGAGCAGTTCTTC	CASSLSPRGGEQFF
NA	TRBJ1-1	TRBV19	NA	TGTGCCAGTAATTCTCGGGCAGGGGCAAACACTGAAGCTTTCTTT	CASNSRAGANTEAFF
NA	TRBJ1-3	TRBV5-1	NA	TGCGCCAGCAGCTTGGCCGGGACAAACTCTGGAAACACCATATATTTT	CASSLAGTNSGNTIYF
once	TRBJ2-4	TRBV6-1	NA	TGTGCCAGCATCCCCCAGGGCCCGGTCAAAAACATTCAGTACTTC	CASIPQGPVKNIQYF
NA	TRBJ2-3	TRBV29-1	TRBD1	TGCAGCGTTGCATGGACAGGGATAAGTCCAGATACGCAGTATTTT	CSVAWTGISPDTQYF
NA	TRBJ2-3	TRBV25-1	TRBD2	TGTGCCAGCAAAAGGACTAGCGGGAGGACAGATACGCAGTATTTT	CASKRTSGRTDTQYF
NA	TRBJ2-7	TRBV6-6	NA	TGTGCCAGCAGTTCCCAGGGCTCCTCCTACGAGCAGTACTTC	CASSSQGSSYEQYF
NA	TRBJ2-7	TRBV7-8	TRBD2	TGTGCCAGCAGTAGCTGGGGGACTAGCTCCTACGAGCAGTACTTC	CASSSWGTSSYEQYF
NA	TRBJ2-3	TRBV6-1	TRBD2	TGTGCCAGCAGTGAGCAAGGTGCTAGCGGGAGCACAGATACGCAGTATTTT	CASSEQGASGSTDTQYF
NA	TRBJ2-7	TRBV19	TRBD1	TGTGCCAGTAGTACTCGACAGGGGGCGTTGTTCGAGCAGTACTTC	CASSTRQGALFEQYF
NA	TRBJ2-7	TRBV15	NA	TGTGCCACCAGCAGAGATCCCAGGGTAGGCTACGAGCAGTACTTC	CATSRDPRVGYEQYF
NA	TRBJ1-1	TRBV2	NA	TGTGCCAGCAGCCAAGGGCCCACTGAAGCTTTCTTT	CASSQGPTEAFF
NA	TRBJ1-5	TRBV28	TRBD1	TGTGCCAGCAGTCCGGACAGGGGAAAGCAGCCCCAGCATTTT	CASSPDRGKQPQHF
NA	TRBJ2-7	TRBV10-1	NA	TGCGCCAGCAGTGAGTCGAACCGGGACACCACCTACGAGCAGTACTTC	CASSESNRDTTYEQYF
once	TRBJ2-7	TRBV29-1	NA	TGCAGCGTTGTTAGGCAGGGCTCCTACGAGCAGTACTTC	CSVVRQGSYEQYF
NA	TRBJ2-7	TRBV18	TRBD1	TGTGCCAGCTCACCGGCAGGGGGTGCTAGCAACGAGCAGTACTTC	CASSPAGGASNEQYF
NA	TRBJ1-5	TRBV18	NA	TGTGCCAGCTCACCGGGGCAGGAGACACAGCCCCAGCATTTT	CASSPGQETQPQHF
many	TRBJ1-6	TRBV28	NA	TGTGCCAGCAGTTTAAGTCGTAATTCACCCCTCCACTTT	CASSLSRNSPLHF
NA	TRBJ2-7	TRBV10-1	TRBD2	TGCGCCAGCAGTGACGGGGGGACTAGGCGCTACGAGCAGTACTTC	CASSDGGTRRYEQYF
NA	TRBJ2-1	TRBV6-1	TRBD1	TGTGCCACCCGATGGACAGGATACAATGAGCAGTTCTTC	CATRWTGYNEQFF
once	TRBJ1-2	TRBV28	NA	TGTGCCAGCAGTTTACGATACGGCTATGGCTACACCTTC	CASSLRYGYGYTF
NA	TRBJ2-7	TRBV28	NA	TGTGCCAGCCCACCGACGCGCTACACCCTTCTCTACGAGCAGTACTTC	CASPPTRYTLLYEQYF
NA	TRBJ1-4	TRBV28	NA	TGTGCCAGCAGTTTTTTATTAAGAGTCCGAGGGGATGAAAAACTGTTTTTT	CASSFLLRVRGDEKLFF
NA	TRBJ1-5	TRBV6-4	NA	TGTGCCAGCACCGATAAAGGCCGCCCTAATCAGCCCCAGCATTTT	CASTDKGRPNQPQHF
NA	TRBJ2-1	TRBV2	NA	TGTGCCAGCAGTGCCTCCTGGGGTTTCGACAATGAGCAGTTCTTC	CASSASWGFDNEQFF
NA	TRBJ1-1	TRBV6-6	TRBD1	TGTGCCAGCAGGTCCGGGACAGGGGGCAGGACTGAAGCTTTCTTT	CASRSGTGGRTEAFF
NA	TRBJ2-5	TRBV18	TRBD2	TGTGCCAGCTCACTTCCTAGCCCCGGGACTAGCGCAAACCAAGAGACCCAGTACTTC	CASSLPSPGTSANQETQYF
NA	TRBJ2-7	TRBV11-2	NA	TGTGCCAGCAGCTTGGGAGGACAGGACCCCCCACGCGAGCAGTACTTC	CASSLGGQDPPREQYF
once	TRBJ1-5	TRBV10-3	TRBD1	TGTGCCATCAAAAAAGACAGGGGTAGCAATCAGCCCCAGCATTTT	CAIKKDRGSNQPQHF
NA	TRBJ2-1	TRBV18	TRBD2	TGTGCCAGCTCACCTACGACTAGCGGGAGCGGTGAGCAGTTCTTC	CASSPTTSGSGEQFF
NA	TRBJ1-2	TRBV5-1	TRBD1	TGCGCCAGCAGCTTGGAACCGGGACAGGAGCATGGCTACACCTTC	CASSLEPGQEHGYTF
NA	TRBJ2-7	TRBV14	NA	TGTGCCAGCAGCCAAGAACCCGCCTACGAGCAGTACTTC	CASSQEPAYEQYF
NA	TRBJ2-3	TRBV7-3	NA	TGTGCCAGCAGCTCCCGACCGGGACAACACACAGATACGCAGTATTTT	CASSSRPGQHTDTQYF
NA	TRBJ1-5	TRBV6-5	NA	TGTGCCAGCAGACCCGGGACGATCGGTCAGCCCCAGCATTTT	CASRPGTIGQPQHF
NA	TRBJ2-5	TRBV9	NA	TGTGCCAGCAGCGGATTGGGACACTACCAAGAGACCCAGTACTTC	CASSGLGHYQETQYF
NA	TRBJ2-7	TRBV30	TRBD2	TGTGCCTGGAGTGATCCGGGGACTAGCGGGAGCTACGAGCAGTACTTC	CAWSDPGTSGSYEQYF
NA	TRBJ2-1	TRBV30	NA	TGTGCCTGGACCGATGCCCTCTACAATGAGCAGTTCTTC	CAWTDALYNEQFF
few	TRBJ2-1	TRBV11-2	TRBD2	TGTGCCAGCAGCCCAGGGCCGGGACTAGCGGGTTACAATGAGCAGTTCTTC	CASSPGPGLAGYNEQFF
NA	TRBJ2-7	TRBV5-1	TRBD1	TGCGCCAGCAGCCCAAGACAGGGAAACTACGAGCAGTACTTC	CASSPRQGNYEQYF
NA	TRBJ2-1	TRBV30	TRBD2	TGTGCCTGGAGTGGGGGTAGCGGGGTCTACAATGAGCAGTTCTTC	CAWSGGSGVYNEQFF
few	TRBJ2-2	TRBV4-2	NA	TGTGCCAGCAGCCAAGATTGGGGGGCAGGGAAGGTCGGGGAGCTGTTTTTT	CASSQDWGAGKVGELFF
NA	TRBJ2-1	TRBV7-2	NA	TGTGCCAGCAGCTTAAACGGGTGGGGGTACAATGAGCAGTTCTTC	CASSLNGWGYNEQFF
NA	TRBJ2-2	TRBV5-1	NA	TGCGCCAGCAGCTTACCGGACAAGAACACCGGGGAGCTGTTTTTT	CASSLPDKNTGELFF
NA	TRBJ2-5	TRBV18	NA	TGTGCCAGCTCACCATCTACTAGCCTTGGGGGGACCCAGTACTTC	CASSPSTSLGGTQYF
NA	TRBJ1-1	TRBV7-9	NA	TGTGCCAGCAGCCCCCAGTACAGGAACACTGAAGCTTTCTTT	CASSPQYRNTEAFF
NA	TRBJ2-5	TRBV2	TRBD1	TGTGCCAGCAGTCGACAGGGGCACCAAGAGACCCAGTACTTC	CASSRQGHQETQYF
NA	TRBJ2-7	TRBV5-1	TRBD2	TGCGCCAGCAGCTCTTTACTAGCGGGAGAGGGCGAGCAGTACTTC	CASSSLLAGEGEQYF
NA	TRBJ1-1	TRBV11-2	NA	TGTGCCAGCAGCACCTTGCAAGGAGCTTACACTGAAGCTTTCTTT	CASSTLQGAYTEAFF